This T cell receptor beta chain was sequenced in a study of T cell changes during pregnancy in multiple sclerosis. About this clone itself: The junction differs from germline at one of its ends, possibly a read error.

Germline V gene lookup returns CDR1 SGHVS and CDR2 FQNEAQ. The CDR3 is 16 residues long. Sequencing used immunoSEQ multiplex PCR; TCRdb keeps in-frame clones, though not all of them. The table includes approximately 80,000 clones, 94% detected once. This specimen was peripheral blood, taken in the third trimester of pregnancy. V usage is TRBV7-8 and J usage is TRBJ2-1; 8 bases fit TRBD2. This clonotype was sampled from a female donor with multiple sclerosis, enrolled in a pregnancy study. The CDR3 coding sequence is TGTGCCAGCAGTTTAGTCATGGGACTAGGCTACAATGAGCAGTTCTTC. It yields the protein CASSLVMGLGYNEQFF. The variable domain in full, with the rest retrieved from reference TRBV7-8 and TRBJ2-1, is GAGVSQSPRYKVAKRGQDVALRCDPISGHVSLFWYQQALGQGPEFLTYFQNEAQLDKSGLPSDRFFAERPEGSVSTLKIQRTQQEDSAVYLCASSLVMGLGYNEQFFGPGTRLTVL.